This TCR beta chain is drawn from a study of regulatory T cells in long-lasting Graves disease. Study at large: By definition, persistent Graves' disease involved antithyroid drugs for over 5 years alongside positive TSH receptor antibodies. Study-wide results and caveats: Favoring TRBV28, TRBJ1-2 and TRBJ2-5 was a feature seen in persistent disease.

V lost 6 bases to trimming and J lost 0 bases, with 15 bases between them. This CDR3 has 15 amino acids. Germline CDR1 reads MDHEN; CDR2 reads SYDVKM. The sample's time point: persistent/refractory GD, antithyroid drugs over 5 years with positive TRAb. PBMC RNA was the source of the TCR library. It was American Thyroid Association guidelines that determined Graves' disease diagnosis. Patients hailed from an endocrinology department in Xi'an, China. Investigators prepared the TCR beta libraries by applying iRepertoire HTBI primers and Arm-PCR of CDR3 regions. TCRdb passed the multiplex PCR reads through MiXCR, listing each CDR3 protein once. The data contain some 430,000 distinct CDR3 sequences, under 25% of them singletons. This clonotype has just a few counts. The antigen is unknown.

The sample here was peripheral blood mononuclear cells (PBMCs), taken when the disease was refractory, from a patient treated with antithyroid drugs. This TCR derives from a female donor with Graves disease. This chain connects TRBV28 to TRBJ2-7; the D gene is possibly TRBD2 (6 bases). CDR3 protein: CASRANRDFSYEQYF. CDR3 DNA sequence: TGTGCCAGCAGGGCGAACCGGGACTTCTCCTACGAGCAGTACTTC.